This T cell receptor beta chain was identified in a study of OX40 agonist ivuxolimab in advanced cancers. About the full investigation: Ivuxolimab, which targeted the costimulatory receptor OX40 (CD134), was an agonistic, fully human IgG2 monoclonal antibody. Partial responses occurred in three dose-escalation patients: two with cutaneous melanoma and one with hepatocellular carcinoma. The paper covers the monotherapy dose-escalation part of the phase I ivuxolimab trial, which included N of about 50 patients. Among the 50 to 55 dose-escalation patients, 19 had hepatocellular carcinoma, roughly 15 melanoma, 9 renal cell carcinoma and 9 head and neck cancer. Intravenous ivuxolimab was administered to patients every 2 weeks at six dose levels: 0.01, 0.1, 0.3, 1.5, 3 and 10 mg/kg. Patients were allowed to have had prior anti-PD-1, anti-PD-L1 or anti-CTLA-4 therapy, and approximately 43% of the dose-escalation patients had previously received checkpoint inhibitors. Peripheral TCRbeta sequencing aimed to test whether ivuxolimab altered TCR sequence diversity and caused clonal T-cell expansion. In the dose-escalation cohort, around four fifths of patients were male, and the mean age was roughly 60 years, with a range of roughly 20 to 79.

Results and caveats for the whole study, not just this receptor: Partial responders in the 0.1-3.0 mg/kg groups had among the lowest normalized peripheral clonal expansion, especially among CD8+ T cells. Low levels of normalized T-cell clonal expansion were also seen in some nonresponding patients. The antigen specificity of the peripheral T cells that underwent clonal expansion was not determined. On average, CD8+ T cells showed more expanded clones than CD4+ T cells after ivuxolimab. At doses from 0.1 to 3.0 mg/kg, clonal expansion was seen in both CD4+ and CD8+ blood T cells between baseline and week 6.

The trial excluded patients who had a history of autoimmune disease or who were on systemic immunosuppression. Peripheral blood for TCR sequencing was collected from all dose cohorts at baseline, on cycle 4 day 1, and on cycle 7 day 1. The samples were taken from a phase I, first-in-human, multicenter, open-label dose-escalation trial of ivuxolimab. Adults with locally advanced or metastatic melanoma, renal cell, hepatocellular, or head and neck squamous cell carcinoma were enrolled in the trial. Before TCR sequencing, CD4+ T cells and CD8+ T cells from peripheral blood were sorted into separate populations. For this chain, trimming is 5 bases at the V end and 7 bases at the J end, and the number of junction bases without a gene match is 0. Including the terminal cysteine and phenylalanine, the CDR3 comprises 12 residues. The retained sequence is limited to the CDR3, 36 bases, with the frame set at the first base. From the germline V gene, CDR1 is ENHRY and CDR2 is SYGVKD.

This clone is a singleton in its sample. Its specific antigen is unknown. Per-base quality was not reported, and no clone a single base away is much larger than it. Genomic DNA was extracted from sorted cells for sequencing of the TCRbeta CDR3 region. TCRbeta CDR3 regions were sequenced using the immunoSEQ Assay. TCRdb holds this immuneACCESS table with in-frame rearrangements only. Some clones are missing; in checked studies, unresolved V genes explain under half, and the rest has no known cause. For this sample the table gives fewer than 65,000 clones, of which more than 70% were detected only once. The ten largest clones take up 5.5% to 7% of the sample.

The starting material was CD4+ or CD8+ T cells sorted from blood, obtained in a trial of the OX40 agonist ivuxolimab. This receptor was taken from an adult with an advanced solid tumor such as melanoma, head and neck, liver or kidney cancer. The chain is assembled from TRBV10-3 and TRBJ2-2, with 8 middle bases fitting TRBD2. The encoded CDR3 is CAISSGSGELFF. The DNA is as follows: TGTGCCATCAGTAGCGGGAGCGGGGAGCTGTTTTTT.